This entry concerns a single T cell receptor beta chain. V was pared by 5 bases and J by 3 bases, with 14 bases between. This CDR3 contains 16 residues. Germline CDR1 LNHDA, CDR2 SQIVND (reference sequence). One entry per CDR3 protein, called by TCRdb with MiXCR from the 5' RACE reads. The sample lists 65,000 to 70,000 distinct CDR3 sequences, approximately 15% occurring once. The sample comes from a study of HIV-infected patients and healthy controls. This clonotype originated in a human donor in good health. The V gene is TRBV19, the J gene TRBJ2-6; D gene uncertain. Sequenced input: CD4+ T cells from blood. CDR3: CASSPRGAGGANVLTF. The CDR3 nucleotides read TGTGCCAGTAGTCCCCGAGGAGCTGGTGGGGCCAACGTCCTGACTTTC.